There are a few counts of the clone carrying this T cell receptor (beta chain). Its antigen is as yet unknown. TCRdb redid the calling of the reads with MiXCR, one entry per CDR3 protein. The sample has some 240,000 distinct CDR3 sequences, 17% seen once. The sample originates from a study of T cell repertoires in cytomegalovirus infection. Study as a whole: It can be stated that public TCR beta signatures indicated CMV infection as well as a matching HLA type.

V lost 0 bases and J lost 5, with 13 bases in between. This CDR3 contains 15 residues. Germline V gene sequence: CDR1 MNHEY, CDR2 SVGAGI. Findings of the study overall: Identification of carriers of CMV plus the relevant HLA was performed using cumulative public TCR beta family frequency.

The chain carries TRBV6-5 and TRBJ2-5, with D hard to call. The receptor comes from a human donor in good health (CMV status not recorded). Some clones in this sample may be carry-over from other donors' samples. Sequenced material: CD8+ T cells from PBMCs. CDR3 region: CASSYSRNSAETQYF. For the CDR3, the DNA is TGTGCCAGCAGTTACTCGCGCAATTCCGCGGAGACCCAGTACTTC.